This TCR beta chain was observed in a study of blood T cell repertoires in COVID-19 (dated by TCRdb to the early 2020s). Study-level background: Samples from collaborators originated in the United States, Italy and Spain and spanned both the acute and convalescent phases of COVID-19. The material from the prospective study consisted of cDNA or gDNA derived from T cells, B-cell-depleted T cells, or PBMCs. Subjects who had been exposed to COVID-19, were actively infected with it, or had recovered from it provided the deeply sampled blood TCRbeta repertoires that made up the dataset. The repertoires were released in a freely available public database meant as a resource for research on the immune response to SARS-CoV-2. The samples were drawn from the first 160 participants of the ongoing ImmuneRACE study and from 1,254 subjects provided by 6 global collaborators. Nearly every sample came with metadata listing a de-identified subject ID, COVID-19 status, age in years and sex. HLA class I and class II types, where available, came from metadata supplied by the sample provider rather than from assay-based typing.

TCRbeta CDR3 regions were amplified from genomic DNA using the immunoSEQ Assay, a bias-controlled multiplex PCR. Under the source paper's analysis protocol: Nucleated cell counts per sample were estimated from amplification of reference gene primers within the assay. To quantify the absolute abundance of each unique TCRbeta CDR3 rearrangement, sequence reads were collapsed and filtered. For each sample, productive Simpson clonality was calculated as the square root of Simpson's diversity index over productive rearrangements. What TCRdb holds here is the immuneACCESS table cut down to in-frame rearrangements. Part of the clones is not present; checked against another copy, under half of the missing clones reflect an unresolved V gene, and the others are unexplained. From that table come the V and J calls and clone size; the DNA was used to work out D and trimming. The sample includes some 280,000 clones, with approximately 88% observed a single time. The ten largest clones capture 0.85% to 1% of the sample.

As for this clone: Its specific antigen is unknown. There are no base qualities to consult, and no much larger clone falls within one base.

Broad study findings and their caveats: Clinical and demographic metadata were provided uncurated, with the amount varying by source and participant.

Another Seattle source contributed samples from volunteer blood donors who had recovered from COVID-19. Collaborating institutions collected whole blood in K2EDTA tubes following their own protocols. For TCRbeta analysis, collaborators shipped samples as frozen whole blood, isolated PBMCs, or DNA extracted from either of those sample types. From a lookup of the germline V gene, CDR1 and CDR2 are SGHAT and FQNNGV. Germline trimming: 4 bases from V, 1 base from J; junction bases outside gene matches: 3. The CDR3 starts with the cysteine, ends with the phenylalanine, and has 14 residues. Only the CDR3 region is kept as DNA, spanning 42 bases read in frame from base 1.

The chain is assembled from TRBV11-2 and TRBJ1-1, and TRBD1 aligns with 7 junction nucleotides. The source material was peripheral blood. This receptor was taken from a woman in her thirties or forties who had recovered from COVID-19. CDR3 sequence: CASSSQGSNTEAFF. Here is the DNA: TGTGCCAGCAGCTCACAGGGGTCGAACACTGAAGCTTTCTTT.